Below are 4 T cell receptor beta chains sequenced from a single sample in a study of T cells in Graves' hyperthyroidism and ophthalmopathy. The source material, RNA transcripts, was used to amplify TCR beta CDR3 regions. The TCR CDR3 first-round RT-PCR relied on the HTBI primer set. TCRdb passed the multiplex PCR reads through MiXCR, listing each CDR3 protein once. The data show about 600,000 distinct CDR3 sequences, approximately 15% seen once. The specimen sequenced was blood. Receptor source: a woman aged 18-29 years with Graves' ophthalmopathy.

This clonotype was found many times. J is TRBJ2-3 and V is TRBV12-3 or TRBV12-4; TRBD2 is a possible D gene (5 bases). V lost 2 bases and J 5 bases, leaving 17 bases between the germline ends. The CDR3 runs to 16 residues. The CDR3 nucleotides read TGTGCCAGCAGTTTAAGAGGGCCAATTGCCAGAGATACGCAGTATTTT. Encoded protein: CASSLRGPIARDTQYF.

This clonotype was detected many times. The CDR3 DNA is TGCAGTGCTAGAGGGGACACTTTGAACACTGAAGCTTTCTTT. It yields the protein CSARGDTLNTEAFF. This chain uses TRBV20-1 with TRBJ1-1, with D possibly matching TRBD1 (6 bases). Germline CDR1 reads DFQATT; CDR2 reads SNEGSKA (reference sequence). CDR3 size: 14 residues. V lost 1 base to trimming and J lost 0 bases, with 9 bases between them.

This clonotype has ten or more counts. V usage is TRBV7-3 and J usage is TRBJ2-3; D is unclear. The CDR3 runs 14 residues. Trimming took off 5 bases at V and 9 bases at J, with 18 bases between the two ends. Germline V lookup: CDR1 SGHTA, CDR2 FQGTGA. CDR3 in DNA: TGTGCCAGCAGCCCCAATAGTAGGTCGGTGACGCAGTATTTT. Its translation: CASSPNSRSVTQYF.

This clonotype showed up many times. This CDR3 is CASSYSMQRSYEQYF. CDR3 in DNA: TGTGCCAGCAGTTACTCGATGCAGAGGTCCTACGAGCAGTACTTC. This rearrangement joins TRBV6-2 or TRBV6-3 to TRBJ2-7, with D hard to call. Germline CDR1 reads MNHEY; CDR2 reads SVGEGT. V was clipped by 0 bases and J by 1 base, with 10 bases between them. The CDR3 totals 15 residues.